Below are 27 T cell receptor beta chains sequenced from a single sample in a study of blood T cell repertoires in COVID-19. TCRdb's copy holds only in-frame clones and misses some; the assay was immunoSEQ multiplex PCR. The repertoire holds approximately 150,000 clones, with around four fifths as singletons. Sequenced input: peripheral blood. These receptors were taken from a woman of 80 years or more with COVID-19, enrolled during active disease.

This chain links TRBV27 with TRBJ1-2; TRBD1 is a possible D gene (6 bases). The CDR3 runs to 14 residues. Germline CDR1 and CDR2: MNHEY and SMNVEV (reference sequence). Deletions cut 3 bases from V and 4 bases from J, with 12 bases between. The CDR3 sequence: CASSFSTGSYGYTF. The DNA for the CDR3 is TGTGCCAGCAGTTTCTCGACAGGCAGCTATGGCTACACCTTC.

The chain carries TRBV3-1 (or the pseudogene TRBV3-2) and TRBJ2-3; D ambiguous. Germline values: CDR1 LGHDT, CDR2 YNNKEL (reference sequence). This CDR3 spans 12 amino acids. V shed 7 bases and J shed 0 bases, with 5 bases lying between them. CDR3 in amino acids: CASKASTDTQYF. The CDR3 bases are TGTGCCAGCAAAGCGAGCACAGATACGCAGTATTTT.

The V and J genes are TRBV9 and TRBJ2-2; maybe TRBD2 (6 bases). Trimming took off 4 bases at V and 6 bases at J, with 19 bases between the two ends. The CDR3 consists of 16 residues. From germline, CDR1 is SGDLS and CDR2 YYNGEE. CDR3 in amino acids: CASSPRDSLFAGELFF. The DNA for the CDR3 is TGTGCCAGCAGCCCCCGGGACTCCCTGTTTGCCGGGGAGCTGTTTTTT.

The chain recombines TRBV5-1 with TRBJ2-1; possibly TRBD1 for D (7 bases). The CDR3 runs 14 residues. Germline CDR1 reads SGHRS; CDR2 reads YFSETQ. Trimming shortened V by 3 bases and J by 2 bases, and 9 bases separated the two germline ends. The CDR3 nucleotides read TGCGCCAGCAGCTGGAGGGGGCCCTACAATGAGCAGTTCTTC. It translates to CASSWRGPYNEQFF.

The rearrangement joins TRBV9 to TRBJ1-2, with a tentative D call TRBD1 (5 bases). This CDR3 spans 14 amino acids. CDR1 and CDR2 (germline): SGDLS, YYNGEE. V lost 0 bases to trimming and J lost 9 bases, with 15 bases between them. The CDR3, as DNA: TGTGCCAGCAGCGTAGTGGAGGGCAGGGACTGCTACACCTTC. This gives the protein CASSVVEGRDCYTF. Based on the CDR3 plus reference TRBV9 and TRBJ1-2, the full variable domain is DSGVTQTPKHLITATGQRVTLRCSPRSGDLSVYWYQQSLDQGLQFLIQYYNGEERAKGNILERFSAQQFPDLHSELNLSSLELGDSALYFCASSVVEGRDCYTFGSGTRLTVV.

This chain connects TRBV6-5 to TRBJ2-1; weak D call: TRBD2 (6 bases). V shed 0 bases and J shed 2 bases, with 8 bases lying between them. Germline assignment: CDR1 MNHEY and CDR2 SVGAGI. The CDR3 sequence is 15 residues long. CDR3 nucleotide sequence: TGTGCCAGCAGTTACTCCGGCGGGACCTACAATGAGCAGTTCTTC. Amino acid sequence: CASSYSGGTYNEQFF.

The chain combines TRBV3-1 (or the pseudogene TRBV3-2) with TRBJ2-2, with D unresolved. V gave up 4 bases and J gave up 2 bases, with 11 bases separating them. The CDR3 runs 15 residues. Germline V gene lookup returns CDR1 LGHDT and CDR2 YNNKEL (reference sequence). The CDR3 reads CASSREEQNTGELFF. For the CDR3, the DNA is TGTGCCAGCAGCCGCGAAGAGCAAAACACCGGGGAGCTGTTTTTT.

This clone was seen once. This rearrangement joins TRBV2 to TRBJ1-6; 7 bases match TRBD1. This CDR3 contains 14 residues. Germline V CDR1 and CDR2: SNHLY, FYNNEI. V trimming: 9 bases; J trimming: 3 bases; junction bases outside the gene matches: 5. In nucleotides, the CDR3 is TGTGCCAGTGGACAGGTCAACTATAATTCACCCCTCCACTTT. Translated: CASGQVNYNSPLHF.

V usage is TRBV19 and J usage is TRBJ1-2; D not certain. The CDR3 runs 13 residues. Trimming took off 3 bases at V and 4 bases at J, with 9 bases between the two ends. CDR1 and CDR2 (germline): LNHDA, SQIVND (reference sequence). The CDR3 loop reads CASSIPGIYGYTF. The CDR3 DNA reads as TGTGCCAGTAGTATCCCGGGGATCTATGGCTACACCTTC.

The chain recombines TRBV21-1 with TRBJ1-6; whether TRBD1, the table's D call, matches the DNA was not checked. TRBV21-1 is recorded as a pseudogene. The CDR3 totals 18 residues. The CDR3 nucleotides are TGTGCCAGCAGCAAAAGCCCAATACAGGGCCGGTCTGGCTCACCCCTCCACTTT. This codes for CASSKSPIQGRSGSPLHF.

The chain carries TRBV7-8 and TRBJ1-2, with D tentatively TRBD1 (6 bases). The CDR3 length is 15 residues. The V end lost 5 bases, the J end lost 5 bases, and 18 bases lay between the germline ends. Germline-derived CDR1 and CDR2 are SGHVS and FQNEAQ. The CDR3, as DNA: TGTGCCAGCAGCGAAGGACAGCGAGTGCTATATGGCTACACCTTC. Translation: CASSEGQRVLYGYTF.

The chain couples TRBV5-1 to TRBJ1-1; D may be TRBD1 (5 bases). V lost 6 bases and J lost 1, with 10 bases in between. Germline CDR1 reads SGHRS; CDR2 reads YFSETQ. The CDR3 loop spans 13 amino acids. The CDR3 here is CASKLQGNTEAFF. CDR3 DNA: TGCGCCAGCAAGCTTCAGGGGAACACTGAAGCTTTCTTT.

CDR3 residues: CASSLVSEQYF. CDR3 DNA sequence: TGTGCCAGCAGCTTAGTCTCCGAGCAGTACTTC. The chain joins TRBV7-8 to TRBJ2-7; D not resolved. The germline V gene has CDR1 SGHVS and CDR2 FQNEAQ. The V and J ends lost 1 base and 6 bases respectively, with 4 bases between them. The CDR3 covers 11 residues.

V gene TRBV5-1 combines with J gene TRBJ1-2; 9 nucleotides match TRBD1. The junction had 9 bases not matched to a gene; V was cut back by 7 bases and J by 5 bases. Germline assignment: CDR1 SGHRS and CDR2 YFSETQ. The CDR3 is 14 amino acids. The CDR3 spells CASRPGTGNYGYTF. As DNA, the CDR3 is TGCGCCAGCCGACCCGGGACAGGGAATTATGGCTACACCTTC.

This clone was observed a few times. CDR3 sequence reads: CASSPGQVEGYTF. The DNA of the CDR3 is TGTGCCAGCAGCCCCGGACAGGTAGAGGGCTACACCTTC. The V gene is TRBV3-1 (or the pseudogene TRBV3-2), the J gene TRBJ1-2, with 7 bases lining up with TRBD1. The CDR3 length is 13 residues. The ends lost 4 bases at V and 8 bases at J; junction bases unmatched: 7. CDR1 and CDR2 (germline): LGHDT, YNNKEL (reference sequence).

The chain carries TRBV28 and TRBJ1-2; D is unclear. Trimming cost V 8 bases and J 6 bases, with 19 bases left between them. The CDR3 runs 14 residues. The germline gives CDR1 MDHEN, CDR2 SYDVKM. The CDR3, as DNA: TGTGCCAGCCGGAGCGGAGACGCAGTGGATGGCTACACCTTC. This gives the protein CASRSGDAVDGYTF.

This chain joins TRBV6-6 and TRBJ2-1; 8 bases fit TRBD2. Germline V gene lookup returns CDR1 MNHNY and CDR2 SVGAGI (reference sequence). This CDR3 is built from 15 residues. With V trimmed by 2 bases and J by 7 bases, 7 bases remained unmatched. The CDR3 DNA is TGTGCCAGCAGTTACCCTCGGGAGGGCCATAATGAGCAGTTCTTC. Its protein is CASSYPREGHNEQFF.

This clone is a singleton in its sample. The chain links TRBV29-1 to TRBJ1-5; 10 nucleotides agree with TRBD1. In germline, CDR1 is SQVTM, CDR2 ANQGSEA. J gave up 10 bases and V 6 bases, and 12 bases lay outside the gene matches. CDR3 size: 14 residues. The CDR3 spells CSVARDRGSGPQHF. The CDR3 DNA sequence: TGCAGCGTCGCTAGGGACAGGGGTTCCGGACCCCAGCATTTT.

The chain carries TRBV5-1 and TRBJ1-4; D is unclear. The CDR3 has 14 amino acids. V shed 0 bases and J shed 6 bases, with 9 bases lying between them. Per the germline V gene, CDR1 is SGHRS and CDR2 is YFSETQ. The DNA for the CDR3 is TGCGCCAGCAGCTTGGGCGAGGGAGATGAAAAACTGTTTTTT. Its protein is CASSLGEGDEKLFF.

This chain joins TRBV5-5 and TRBJ1-1, with TRBD1 identical over 8 bases. The CDR3 length is 16 residues. The V and J ends lost 2 bases and 3 bases, in that order; junction bases with no gene match: 9. CDR1 is SGHKS and CDR2 is YYEKEE in the germline V gene (reference sequence). CDR3 residues: CASSFYQGARDTEAFF. The CDR3 nucleotides read TGTGCCAGCAGCTTCTATCAGGGGGCTCGGGACACTGAAGCTTTCTTT.

The chain couples TRBV6-5 to TRBJ1-1, with 8 positions matching TRBD1. This CDR3 spans 13 amino acids. CDR1 is MNHEY, CDR2 SVGAGI, per germline. The trim removed 6 bases at V and 6 bases at J, leaving 6 bases unmatched. The CDR3 protein is CASSRTGKAEAFF. In DNA form, the CDR3 reads TGTGCCAGCAGCAGGACAGGGAAAGCTGAAGCTTTCTTT.

The chain combines TRBV5-1 with TRBJ2-2, with 7 bases identical to TRBD2. This CDR3 spans 12 amino acids. J lost 13 bases, V lost 4 bases, and 7 bases had no gene match. Germline V gene sequence: CDR1 SGHRS, CDR2 YFSETQ. CDR3: CASSPWEGPLFF. The CDR3 DNA reads TGCGCCAGCAGCCCATGGGAGGGGCCGCTGTTTTTT.

The chain is built from TRBV7-3 and TRBJ2-2, with TRBD1 matching 7 bases. Trimming removed 1 base from V and 9 bases from J; junction bases left unmatched: 5. Germline values: CDR1 SGHTA, CDR2 FQGTGA. This CDR3 spans 14 amino acids. The CDR3 region is CASSLKGGYWELFF. DNA of the CDR3: TGTGCCAGCAGCTTAAAAGGGGGCTATTGGGAGCTGTTTTTT.

The chain employs TRBV10-3 and TRBJ2-7; 11 nucleotides match TRBD2. V dropped 8 bases and J dropped 4; count of bases not matched to a gene: 7. This CDR3 spans 14 amino acids. CDR1 ENHRY and CDR2 SYGVKD come from the germline V gene. The CDR3, as DNA: TGTGCCATCGGAAGAACTAGCGGGGGATACGAGCAGTACTTC. This translates into CAIGRTSGGYEQYF.

The chain employs TRBV19 and TRBJ2-3; TRBD1 aligns across 8 bases. Germline CDR1 reads LNHDA; CDR2 reads SQIVND (reference sequence). V was clipped by 7 bases and J by 1 base; unmatched bases: 13. The CDR3 has 17 amino acids. The CDR3, as DNA: TGTGCCAGTACGAAAGGACAGGGTTGGGTCGGCACAGATACGCAGTATTTT. Protein product: CASTKGQGWVGTDTQYF.

There are a few counts of this clone. The chain has TRBV5-5 and TRBJ2-7; maybe TRBD2 (7 bases). Germline-derived CDR1 and CDR2 are SGHKS and YYEKEE (reference sequence). V was shortened by 3 bases and J by 6 bases, with 16 bases between the two germline ends. There are 14 residues in the CDR3. This CDR3 reads CASSWGGGPGEQYF. DNA for the CDR3: TGTGCCAGCAGCTGGGGAGGGGGACCGGGCGAGCAGTACTTC.

The CDR3 sequence: CASHLRGGDNEQFF. In DNA, the CDR3 is TGTGCCAGCCACCTGCGCGGGGGGGATAATGAGCAGTTCTTC. The V call is TRBV27, the J call TRBJ2-1; 9 nucleotides match TRBD2. This CDR3 is 14 amino acids long. Germline lookup yields CDR1 MNHEY and CDR2 SMNVEV (reference sequence). V lost 8 bases, J lost 7 bases, and 9 bases stayed unmatched.